Listed below are T cell receptor beta chains from one sample, sequenced in a study of tumor-infiltrating lymphocytes in primary liver carcinoma. TCRdb called the multiplex PCR reads again in MiXCR, with one record for every CDR3 protein. The sample carries tens of thousands of distinct CDR3 sequences, 71% recorded once. The sequenced material came from liver tumor tissue from sampling region 4. The receptors here all came from an older woman with primary liver carcinoma and hepatitis B virus infection. The conserved cysteine and the conserved F or W are not part of the CDR3 here.

v_call cdr3_aa
TRBV13 ARSSDGTSGSPEQY
TRBV28 ASSPRIWTSGMGETQC
TRBV6-5 ASSYSGGQGAYEQY
TRBV24-1 ATSDPGTGAYNEQF
TRBV10-2 GSRSRANTGEPF
TRBV29-1 SVGGDFYEQY
TRBV29-1 STTGFLNTGELF
TRBV11-2 ASSSGLTYTSDTQY
TRBV4-2 ASIQGQKLAEATNEKLF
TRBV28 DSRAGGFGELL
TRBV28 ASSSGGTFGTQY
TRBV7-8 ASSSGQASGNTIY
TRBV9 ASSGERDSTDTQY
TRBV12-3/TRBV12-4 VGSPRVVQY
TRBV6-1 ASTYGPRSSYEQY
TRBV11-2 ASKFARDTEAF
TRBV5-4 ASSPDSSYNEQF
TRBV6-1 ASSVSGDGRTQY